Listed below are T cell receptor beta chains from one sample, sequenced in a study of blood T cell repertoires in COVID-19. Profiling relied on immunoSEQ multiplex PCR, and the TCRdb table lists in-frame clones only, not all of them. The profile covers around 700,000 clones, with about nine tenths appearing a single time and 0.2% to 0.3% taken by the ten largest. The source material was peripheral blood. Receptors were obtained from a woman between 18 and 29 years old with acute or convalescent COVID-19. The CDR3 runs from the conserved cysteine through the conserved F or W. A D gene is named only where the DNA matches it firmly. Some rows have no size entry. The others give once, few or many, or a class for an expanded clone.

>TRBD1|.|TRBV18|TRBJ2-3
CASSPPRDRADTQYF
TGTGCCAGCTCACCACCACGGGACAGGGCAGATACGCAGTATTTT
>TRBD1|.|TRBV7-8|TRBJ2-3
CASSFSTGGPADTQYF
TGTGCCAGCAGCTTTAGTACAGGGGGACCTGCAGATACGCAGTATTTT
>.|.|TRBV21-1|TRBJ2-7
CASNSYEQYF
TGTGCCAGTAATTCCTACGAGCAGTACTTC
>.|once|TRBV5-6|TRBJ1-2
CASSFPAGGYTF
TGTGCCAGCAGCTTTCCGGCGGGGGGCTACACCTTC
>TRBD1|.|TRBV5-1|TRBJ2-7
CASSLGQESSYEQYF
TGCGCCAGCAGCCTCGGACAGGAGAGTTCCTACGAGCAGTACTTC
>.|.|TRBV28|TRBJ2-7
CASSRRYEQYF
TGTGCCAGCAGCCGGAGGTACGAGCAGTACTTC
>.|.|TRBV10-2|TRBJ2-7
CASSELGQSYEQYF
TGCGCCAGCAGTGAGCTTGGACAGAGCTACGAGCAGTACTTC
>TRBD1|.|TRBV7-9|TRBJ1-4
CASSQDRDNEKLFF
TGTGCCAGCAGCCAGGACAGGGATAATGAAAAACTGTTTTTT
>.|.|TRBV18|TRBJ1-2
CASSSTPNYGYTF
TGTGCCAGCTCATCCACACCGAACTATGGCTACACCTTC
>TRBD1|.|TRBV3-1/TRBV3-2|TRBJ1-1
CASRTGGRATEAFF
TGTGCCAGCAGGACAGGGGGCCGGGCCACTGAAGCTTTCTTT
>.|.|TRBV2|TRBJ1-5
CASSGRGDQPQHF
TGTGCCAGCAGTGGTCGGGGGGATCAGCCCCAGCATTTT
>.|.|TRBV18|TRBJ2-3
CASSPVGADTQYF
TGTGCCAGCTCACCGGTGGGAGCAGATACGCAGTATTTT
>TRBD1|once|TRBV19|TRBJ1-2
CASSRDRRYGYTF
TGTGCCAGTAGTAGGGACAGGCGATATGGCTACACCTTC
>TRBD1|.|TRBV5-5|TRBJ2-5
CASSFTGALGQETQYF
TGTGCCAGCAGCTTTACAGGGGCCTTGGGACAAGAGACCCAGTACTTC
>TRBD1|.|TRBV7-2|TRBJ1-2
CASSPPTGYLGYTF
TGTGCCAGCAGCCCCCCGACAGGGTATTTGGGCTACACCTTC
>TRBD1|.|TRBV18|TRBJ2-7
CASSQTGGYEQYF
TGTGCCAGCTCACAGACAGGGGGCTACGAGCAGTACTTC
>.|.|TRBV9|TRBJ1-1
CASSETQGLNTEAFF
TGTGCCAGCAGCGAGACGCAGGGCTTAAACACTGAAGCTTTCTTT
>TRBD1|.|TRBV9|TRBJ2-2
CASSVGDRGPNTGELFF
TGTGCCAGCAGCGTAGGAGACAGGGGCCCGAACACCGGGGAGCTGTTTTTT
>TRBD1|.|TRBV19|TRBJ1-2
CASRPGTGDYGYTF
TGTGCCAGTAGACCCGGGACAGGGGACTATGGCTACACCTTC
>.|.|TRBV5-5|TRBJ1-5
CASSLARGGFQPQHF
TGTGCCAGCAGCTTGGCCCGGGGTGGGTTTCAGCCCCAGCATTTT
>TRBD1|.|TRBV6-5|TRBJ1-4
CASSYGTGDNEKLFF
TGTGCCAGCAGTTACGGGACAGGGGATAATGAAAAACTGTTTTTT
>TRBD1|.|TRBV7-3|TRBJ1-2
CASSLTGTADGYTF
TGTGCCAGCAGCTTAACTGGGACAGCGGATGGCTACACCTTC
>.|.|TRBV6-1|TRBJ1-5
CASSDPAGSRRSNQPQHF
TGTGCCAGCAGTGACCCCGCCGGGTCGCGAAGATCTAATCAGCCCCAGCATTTT